The 24 T cell receptor beta chains below all came from one sample that was sequenced in a study of cytomegalovirus exposure and HLA in healthy donors. PCR was performed using 60 Vbeta and 13 Jbeta primers. Produced via immunoSEQ multiplex PCR; TCRdb's table is partial and in-frame only. Among 80,000 to 95,000 clones, 70% to 90% were seen once, and the ten largest hold approximately 5.6%. Material: PBMCs. The receptors were gathered from a woman aged 18-29 years in good health and CMV-seropositive.

This chain joins TRBV27 and TRBJ2-7, with a weak D call TRBD2 (6 bases). The germline V and J ends were trimmed by 5 bases and 2 bases, with 16 bases remaining between them. The CDR3 covers 15 residues. Germline V gene data show CDR1 as MNHEY and CDR2 as SMNVEV (reference sequence). The CDR3 spells CASSVDGSRTYEQYF. The CDR3 nucleotides read TGTGCCAGCAGTGTTGACGGGAGTAGGACCTACGAGCAGTACTTC.

V and J are TRBV5-4 and TRBJ2-7, with TRBD1 matching over 9 bases. The CDR3 consists of 12 residues. J was trimmed by 9 bases and V by 5 bases; bases with no gene match: 6. The germline CDR1 and CDR2 sequences are SGHNT and YYREEE (reference sequence). The CDR3 loop reads CASSPDRGSQYF. The CDR3 DNA reads as TGTGCCAGCAGTCCGGACAGGGGTTCGCAGTACTTC.

V usage is TRBV9 and J usage is TRBJ2-2; 8 bases are shared with TRBD1. Germline V gene sequence: CDR1 SGDLS, CDR2 YYNGEE. The CDR3 is 16 amino acids. V gave up 0 bases and J gave up 6 bases; unmatched junction bases: 7. This chain's CDR3 is CASSVAGQANAGELFF. The CDR3 DNA reads TGTGCCAGCAGCGTAGCGGGACAGGCTAATGCCGGGGAGCTGTTTTTT.

The genes are TRBV6-5 and TRBJ2-7, with TRBD2 matching 11 bases. V was pared by 5 bases and J by 1 base, with 1 base of the junction left unmatched. CDR1 is MNHEY, CDR2 SVGAGI, per germline. The CDR3 has 14 residues. The CDR3 loop is CASSRLAGSYEQYF. In DNA form, the CDR3 reads TGTGCCAGCAGTCGACTAGCGGGATCCTACGAGCAGTACTTC.

This sequence joins TRBV28 and TRBJ1-3; perhaps TRBD1 as D (6 bases). The CDR3 has 15 residues. Germline V CDR1 and CDR2: MDHEN, SYDVKM. The V end was cut by 7 bases, the J end by 4 bases, with 17 bases between. DNA of the CDR3: TGTGCCAGCACTTTTAGGGGGGGCTACGGAAACACCATATATTTT. Its protein product is CASTFRGGYGNTIYF.

This chain joins TRBV10-1 and TRBJ1-4; 7 nucleotides line up with TRBD1. J gave up 7 bases and V 5 bases, and 7 bases lay outside the gene matches. CDR1 is WNHNN, CDR2 SYGVQD, per germline (reference sequence). The CDR3 has 14 amino acids. Written as DNA, the CDR3 is TGCGCCAGCAGTCCGGGACAGACTCCTGAAAAACTGTTTTTT. This encodes CASSPGQTPEKLFF.

In its sample, this clone was seen many times. Other DNA sequences in the same sample also yield this CDR3. The chain has TRBV11-2 and TRBJ1-2, with unresolved D. This CDR3 is 14 amino acids long. The V end was cut by 0 bases, the J end by 4 bases, with 9 bases between. Germline V CDR1 and CDR2: SGHAT, FQNNGV. The CDR3 region has the DNA TGTGCCAGCAGCTTAGACAGTCCCATCTATGGCTACACCTTC. Translated, it gives CASSLDSPIYGYTF. Drawing the rest from reference TRBV11-2 and TRBJ1-2, the complete variable domain is EAGVAQSPRYKIIEKRQSVAFWCNPISGHATLYWYQQILGQGPKLLIQFQNNGVVDDSQLPKDRFSAERLKGVDSTLKIQPAKLEDSAVYLCASSLDSPIYGYTFGSGTRLTVV.

CDR3 in amino acids: CASSQTTSGRDYNEQFF. The DNA for the CDR3 is TGTGCCAGCAGCCAAACGACTAGCGGGAGGGATTACAATGAGCAGTTCTTC. The chain employs TRBV4-2 and TRBJ2-1; 14 nucleotides match TRBD2. Germline V CDR1 and CDR2: LGHNA, YNFKEQ. The CDR3 has 17 residues. The trim removed 2 bases at V and 4 bases at J, leaving 4 bases unmatched.

This chain links TRBV6-6 with TRBJ2-7; D is perhaps TRBD1 (6 bases). V was shortened by 0 bases and J by 3 bases, with 15 bases between the two germline ends. The germline V gene encodes CDR1 MNHNY and CDR2 SVGAGI (reference sequence). This CDR3 region has 16 residues. CDR3 loop: CASSYSTGTGYYEQYF. The CDR3 coding sequence is TGTGCCAGCAGTTACTCGACAGGTACCGGGTACTACGAGCAGTACTTC.

The DNA for the CDR3 is TGCGCCAGCAGCTTCTACCGGGACAGCGAATGGACCCAGTACTTC. It translates to CASSFYRDSEWTQYF. The J gene is TRBJ2-5, the V gene TRBV5-1, with TRBD1 matching over 7 bases. The junction had 11 bases not matched to a gene; V was cut back by 2 bases and J by 7 bases. The CDR3 covers 15 residues. Looked up from germline, CDR1 is SGHRS and CDR2 is YFSETQ.

The chain recombines TRBV6-1 with TRBJ2-3, with 8 bases that match TRBD2. CDR3 length equals 15 residues. Germline V gene sequence: CDR1 MNHNS, CDR2 SASEGT. V trimming: 4 bases; J trimming: 3 bases; junction bases outside the gene matches: 6. CDR3 region: CASSGAGGLTDTQYF. CDR3 DNA: TGTGCCAGCAGTGGTGCGGGAGGATTGACAGATACGCAGTATTTT.

The chain joins TRBV7-2 to TRBJ1-1, with TRBD1 matching over 7 bases. Germline lookup yields CDR1 SGHTA and CDR2 FQGNSA. This CDR3 contains 13 residues. The ends lost 5 bases at V and 8 bases at J; junction bases unmatched: 8. CDR3 DNA sequence: TGTGCCAGCAGCCCCTGGGACAGACGCGAAGCTTTCTTT. This sequence encodes CASSPWDRREAFF. Looking up the rest from reference TRBV7-2 and TRBJ1-1 gives the full variable domain: GAGVSQSPSNKVTEKGKDVELRCDPISGHTALYWYRQSLGQGLEFLIYFQGNSAPDKSGLPSDRFSAERTGGSVSTLTIQRTQQEDSAVYLCASSPWDRREAFFGQGTRLTVV.

The chain carries TRBV6-5 and TRBJ2-7; no clear D gene. The V end was cut by 3 bases, the J end by 2 bases, with 14 bases between. The CDR3 length is 15 residues. Germline V gene lookup returns CDR1 MNHEY and CDR2 SVGAGI. CDR3: CASSYSPHWAYEQYF. The CDR3 DNA reads TGTGCCAGCAGTTATAGCCCACACTGGGCCTACGAGCAGTACTTC.

The chain uses TRBV5-6 and TRBJ2-7, with 8 bases matching TRBD1. The J segment lost 4 bases and the V segment lost 2 bases, leaving 5 bases of the junction unmatched. Germline lookup yields CDR1 SGHDT and CDR2 YYEEEE. This CDR3 contains 14 residues. CDR3 DNA: TGTGCCAGCAGCTTCGGGACAGGAATTTACGAGCAGTACTTC. This gives the protein CASSFGTGIYEQYF.

The V gene is TRBV18, the J gene TRBJ1-1; the D is unclear. Trimming pared 0 bases from V and 10 bases from J, leaving 9 bases between. This CDR3 region has 12 residues. CDR1 is KGHSH, CDR2 LQKENI, per germline. The CDR3 DNA reads TGTGCCAGCTCACCACCGGAGGGAAGAGCTTTCTTT. The encoded protein is CASSPPEGRAFF.

This clone has a single count. The chain joins TRBV29-1 to TRBJ1-2; D call uncertain. The V gene lost 7 bases and the J gene lost 5 bases, with 20 bases spanning the gap. Germline V CDR1 and CDR2: SQVTM, ANQGSEA. The CDR3 is 14 amino acids. CDR3 coding DNA: TGCAGCGGAGGAGGGCCTCTAGATAAGTATGGCTACACCTTC. Translation gives CSGGGPLDKYGYTF.

V gene TRBV9 combines with J gene TRBJ2-2; 7 bases agree with TRBD2. Germline lookup yields CDR1 SGDLS and CDR2 YYNGEE. The CDR3 covers 15 residues. The junction had 9 bases not matched to a gene; V was cut back by 4 bases and J by 6 bases. The CDR3 bases are TGTGCCAGCAGCCCGAGGTGGGGGGGTTCCGGGGAGCTGTTTTTT. This sequence encodes CASSPRWGGSGELFF. Complete variable domain (other parts from reference TRBV9 and TRBJ2-2): DSGVTQTPKHLITATGQRVTLRCSPRSGDLSVYWYQQSLDQGLQFLIQYYNGEERAKGNILERFSAQQFPDLHSELNLSSLELGDSALYFCASSPRWGGSGELFFGEGSRLTVL.

V is TRBV4-2 and J is TRBJ2-1; D uncertain. The CDR3 covers 17 residues. Per the germline V gene, CDR1 is LGHNA and CDR2 is YNFKEQ. Trimming took off 0 bases at V and 3 bases at J, with 15 bases between the two ends. The CDR3 DNA reads as TGTGCCAGCAGCCAAGACCCACTATTCTCAAACTACAATGAGCAGTTCTTC. Translated, it gives CASSQDPLFSNYNEQFF.

This chain joins TRBV29-1 and TRBJ2-1, with 8 positions matching TRBD2. V shed 4 bases and J 5 bases; nucleotides not matched to a gene: 1. CDR3 length: 12 amino acids. Looked up from germline, CDR1 is SQVTM and CDR2 is ANQGSEA. In nucleotides, the CDR3 is TGCAGCGTTGCGGGGGGGGACAATGAGCAGTTCTTC. It codes for CSVAGGDNEQFF.

The rearrangement uses TRBV9 and TRBJ1-1, with TRBD1 matching over 8 bases. V dropped 3 bases and J dropped 11; count of bases not matched to a gene: 15. From germline, CDR1 is SGDLS and CDR2 YYNGEE. The CDR3 totals 15 residues. CDR3 sequence reads: CASSESDLGQEFAFF. The CDR3, as DNA: TGTGCCAGCAGCGAGAGCGATCTGGGACAGGAGTTTGCTTTCTTT.

The chain combines TRBV5-1 with TRBJ2-3; maybe TRBD2 (7 bases). CDR1 and CDR2 from the germline V gene are SGHRS and YFSETQ. V lost 3 bases and J 0 bases, leaving 14 bases between the germline ends. The CDR3 is 16 amino acids. The CDR3 loop is CASSWGAGVSTDTQYF. As DNA, the CDR3 is TGCGCCAGCAGCTGGGGGGCGGGGGTCAGCACAGATACGCAGTATTTT. Full variable domain (rest looked up from reference TRBV5-1 and TRBJ2-3): KAGVTQTPRYLIKTRGQQVTLSCSPISGHRSVSWYQQTPGQGLQFLFEYFSETQRNKGNFPGRFSGRQFSNSRSEMNVSTLELGDSALYLCASSWGAGVSTDTQYFGPGTRLTVL.

The CDR3 coding sequence is TGTGCCAGCTCACCAACCAGCGGGCAAGAGACCCAGTACTTC. Translated, it gives CASSPTSGQETQYF. The genes are TRBV18 and TRBJ2-5, with a weak D call TRBD2 (6 bases). The length of the CDR3 is 14 residues. Germline values: CDR1 KGHSH, CDR2 LQKENI. V gave up 2 bases and J gave up 2 bases, with 9 bases separating them.

The rearrangement uses TRBV29-1 and TRBJ1-1; tentatively, D is TRBD1 (5 bases). V lost 0 bases and J lost 8, with 13 bases in between. The CDR3 loop spans 13 amino acids. Germline V gives CDR1 SQVTM, CDR2 ANQGSEA. The CDR3 sequence: CSVEEGRVTEAFF. The CDR3 DNA follows: TGCAGCGTTGAAGAGGGCAGGGTTACAGAAGCTTTCTTT.

The gene calls are TRBV9 and TRBJ1-3; D is possibly TRBD1 (6 bases). The germline V gene encodes CDR1 SGDLS and CDR2 YYNGEE. The CDR3 is 15 amino acids. V dropped 4 bases and J dropped 2 bases, with 13 bases sitting between them. The DNA of the CDR3 is TGTGCCAGCAGCCCCCGGACAGTAACTGGAAACACCATATATTTT. Encoded protein: CASSPRTVTGNTIYF.